A single sample is the source of the 10 T cell receptor beta chains below, sequenced in a study of blood T cell repertoires in COVID-19. Assay: immunoSEQ multiplex PCR; the TCRdb copy retains only in-frame clones and omits some. The data show 110,000 to 150,000 clones, approximately 81% seen once. The sequenced material came from peripheral blood. The receptors were sampled from a human donor in a cohort sampled during active COVID-19.

The gene calls are TRBV5-1 and TRBJ2-7; 7 nucleotides agree with TRBD2. Germline loops: CDR1 SGHRS, CDR2 YFSETQ. This CDR3 has 15 amino acids. Germline trimming cut 0 bases from V and 4 bases from J; bases unmatched to any gene: 7. In DNA form, the CDR3 reads TGCGCCAGCAGCTTGGCGCCTAGCGGCTTTTACGAGCAGTACTTC. It specifies CASSLAPSGFYEQYF.

The CDR3 reads CASSLGGQDRKDTQYF. The CDR3 region has the DNA TGTGCCAGCAGCTTGGGGGGACAGGATCGAAAAGATACGCAGTATTTT. The rearrangement joins TRBV5-4 to TRBJ2-3; TRBD1 matches at 8 bases. CDR1 SGHNT and CDR2 YYREEE come from the germline V gene (reference sequence). V lost 0 bases to trimming and J lost 5 bases; unmatched junction nucleotides: 8. This CDR3 comprises 16 residues.

The rearrangement links TRBV7-2 to TRBJ2-7; possibly TRBD2 for D (6 bases). V was pared by 3 bases and J by 2 bases, with 11 bases between. Germline-derived CDR1 and CDR2 are SGHTA and FQGNSA. The CDR3 consists of 14 residues. The CDR3 coding sequence is TGTGCCAGCAGCTTCTGGCGGGAAACCTACGAGCAGTACTTC. Amino acids: CASSFWRETYEQYF.

This chain uses TRBV24-1 with TRBJ1-2, with D possibly being TRBD1 (5 bases). Germline CDR1 is KGHDR and CDR2 is SFDVKD. V was cut by 2 bases and J by 7 bases, with 16 bases left in between. CDR3 length: 15 amino acids. The CDR3 DNA sequence: TGTGCCACCAGTGATTGGGACTCAAAGGGAGGTGGCTACACCTTC. The encoded protein is CATSDWDSKGGGYTF.

The V gene is TRBV3-1 (or the pseudogene TRBV3-2), the J gene TRBJ1-2; possibly TRBD1 for D (5 bases). The V gene's germline CDR1 is LGHDT and CDR2 YNNKEL (reference sequence). This CDR3 spans 16 amino acids. Trimming cost V 1 base and J 2 bases, with 14 bases left between them. CDR3 loop: CASSQGQFPLNYGYTF. DNA of the CDR3: TGTGCCAGCAGCCAAGGACAGTTCCCCTTAAACTATGGCTACACCTTC.

CDR3 loop: CASSPTGQGDTEAFF. CDR3 DNA: TGTGCCAGCAGTCCGACTGGACAGGGGGACACTGAAGCTTTCTTT. J is TRBJ1-1 and V is TRBV28; TRBD1 matches 10 bases. The V and J ends lost 5 bases and 3 bases, in that order; junction bases with no gene match: 6. This CDR3 comprises 15 residues. Germline values: CDR1 MDHEN, CDR2 SYDVKM.

V gene TRBV28 combines with J gene TRBJ1-2; the match to TRBD1 covers 9 bases. Germline-derived CDR1 and CDR2 are MDHEN and SYDVKM. V was pared by 6 bases and J by 4 bases, with 6 bases of the junction left unmatched. CDR3 length: 14 residues. The CDR3 sequence: CASSPPGQGYGYTF. In nucleotides, the CDR3 is TGTGCCAGCAGCCCTCCGGGACAGGGCTATGGCTACACCTTC.

The gene calls are TRBV5-1 and TRBJ2-7; possibly TRBD2 for D (5 bases). Between the trimmed V and J ends, which lost 4 bases and 2 bases, there was a span of 13 bases. The CDR3 is 14 residues long. The germline gives CDR1 SGHRS, CDR2 YFSETQ. CDR3 residues: CASSQQLGPYEQYF. The DNA of the CDR3 is TGCGCCAGCAGCCAGCAACTAGGTCCCTACGAGCAGTACTTC.

The chain employs TRBV5-1 and TRBJ2-7, with D possibly being TRBD1 (6 bases). The germline V gene encodes CDR1 SGHRS and CDR2 YFSETQ. The CDR3 runs 13 residues. The germline V and J ends were trimmed by 4 bases and 4 bases, with 12 bases remaining between them. In DNA form, the CDR3 reads TGCGCCAGCAGCACTCTTACAGGGTACGAGCAGTACTTC. Amino acids: CASSTLTGYEQYF.

This chain links TRBV7-9 with TRBJ2-7; D possibly corresponds to TRBD2 (7 bases). V was trimmed by 9 bases and J by 5 bases, leaving 17 bases between them. The CDR3 loop spans 13 amino acids. Germline CDR1 reads SEHNR; CDR2 reads FQNEAQ (reference sequence). The CDR3 region has the DNA TGTGCCAGGGAGGGGGGGGCCCGAAACGAGCAGTACTTC. Its protein is CAREGGARNEQYF. The full variable domain, rest sourced from reference TRBV7-9 and TRBJ2-7, is DTGVSQNPRHKITKRGQNVTFRCDPISEHNRLYWYRQTLGQGPEFLTYFQNEAQLEKSRLLSDRFSAERPKGSFSTLEIQRTEQGDSAMYLCAREGGARNEQYFGPGTRLTVT.